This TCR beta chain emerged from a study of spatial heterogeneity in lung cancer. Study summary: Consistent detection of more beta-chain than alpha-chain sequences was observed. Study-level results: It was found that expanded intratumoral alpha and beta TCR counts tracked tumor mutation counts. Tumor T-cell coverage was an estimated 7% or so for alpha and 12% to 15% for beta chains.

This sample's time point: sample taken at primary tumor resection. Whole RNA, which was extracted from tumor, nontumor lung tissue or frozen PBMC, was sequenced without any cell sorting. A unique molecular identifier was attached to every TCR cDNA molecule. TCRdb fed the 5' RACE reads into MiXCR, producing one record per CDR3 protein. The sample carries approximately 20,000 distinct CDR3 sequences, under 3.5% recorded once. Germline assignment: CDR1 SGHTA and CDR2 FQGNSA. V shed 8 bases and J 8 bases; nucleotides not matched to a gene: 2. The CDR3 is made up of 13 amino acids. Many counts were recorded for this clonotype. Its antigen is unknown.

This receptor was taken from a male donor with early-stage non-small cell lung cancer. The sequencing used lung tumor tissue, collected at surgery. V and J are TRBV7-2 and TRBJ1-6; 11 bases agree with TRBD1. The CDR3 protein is CASGGQGDSPLHF. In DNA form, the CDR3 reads TGTGCCAGCGGGGGACAGGGGGATTCACCCCTCCACTTT.